The text below deals with one T cell receptor (beta chain). Its matching antigen is unknown. This sample is drawn from a study of T cell repertoires in cytomegalovirus infection. In germline, CDR1 is MNHEY, CDR2 SMNVEV (reference sequence). After removal of 8 bases from V and 7 bases from J, the junction contained 13 bases not matched to a gene. CDR3 length: 15 residues. General observations from the study: Across the ex vivo response, the dominant clonotypes were HLA-C-restricted CMV-specific TCR beta clonotypes.

TCRdb re-called the reads through MiXCR, storing one row per CDR3 protein. Of about 890,000 distinct CDR3 sequences listed, more than 25% were seen once; the top ten hold roughly an eighth. This material consisted of cultured CD8+ T cells from PBMCs, taken from culture after CMV antigen stimulation. This chain links TRBV27 with TRBJ2-1; 8 positions agree with TRBD1. The receptor's source is a human donor in good health (CMV status not recorded). Some clones in this sample may be carry-over from other donors' samples. The CDR3 is CASGQPGQGRNEQFF. The CDR3 region has the DNA TGTGCCAGCGGGCAACCTGGACAGGGTAGGAATGAGCAGTTCTTC.